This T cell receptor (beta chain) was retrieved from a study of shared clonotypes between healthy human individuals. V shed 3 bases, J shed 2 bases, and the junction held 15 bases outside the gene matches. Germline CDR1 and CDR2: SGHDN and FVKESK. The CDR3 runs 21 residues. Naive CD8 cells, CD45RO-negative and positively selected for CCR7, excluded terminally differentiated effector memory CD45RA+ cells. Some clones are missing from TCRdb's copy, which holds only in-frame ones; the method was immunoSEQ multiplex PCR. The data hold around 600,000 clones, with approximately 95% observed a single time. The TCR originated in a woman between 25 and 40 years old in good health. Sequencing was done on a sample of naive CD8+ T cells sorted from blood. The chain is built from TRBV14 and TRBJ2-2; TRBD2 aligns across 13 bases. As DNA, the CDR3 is TGTGCCAGCAGCCATACAGGTCGACGACTAGCGGGAGGCTCAAACACCGGGGAGCTGTTTTTT. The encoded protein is CASSHTGRRLAGGSNTGELFF.